This is a list of T cell receptor beta chains from one sample in a study of patients and donors after allogeneic stem cell transplantation. Each CDR3 protein gets one entry after TCRdb re-called the RT-PCR reads with MiXCR. The data contain approximately 160,000 distinct CDR3 sequences, about a quarter of them seen just once; the ten biggest clones take up 25% to 30%. Input material: blood, either unsorted or a sorted T cell fraction (not recorded which). Receptors originate from a human donor who was either an allogeneic HSCT recipient or a stem cell or donor lymphocyte infusion donor (not recorded which). It is not recorded whose cells these are; they may come from a transplant donor. Each CDR3 is given with its conserved first and last residue. Fields, in order: D gene, clone size, J gene, V gene, CDR3 protein, CDR3 DNA. D genes are given only for firm matches. Where a row states a size, it is once, few, many or the class of an expanded clone; other rows omit it.

>.|.|TRBJ2-5|TRBV12-5
CASGSPGDTQETQYF
TGTGCTAGTGGTTCTCCCGGGGACACACAAGAGACCCAGTACTTC
>TRBD2|.|TRBJ2-4|TRBV20-1
CSATTSERGKVKNIQYF
TGCAGTGCTACCACCTCTGAGCGGGGAAAAGTCAAAAACATTCAGTACTTC
>TRBD1|.|TRBJ1-5|TRBV20-1
CSARRQGDQPQHF
TGCAGTGCTAGACGACAGGGTGATCAGCCCCAGCATTTT
>.|.|TRBJ2-3|TRBV7-8
CASSLLPSRYGDTQYF
TGTGCCAGCAGCTTACTGCCTAGCAGATACGGAGATACGCAGTATTTT
>.|.|TRBJ2-2|TRBV4-3
CASSQHTGGELFF
TGCGCCAGCAGCCAACACACGGGCGGGGAGCTGTTTTTT
>.|few|TRBJ2-2|TRBV7-2
CASSPEPGIGELFF
TGTGCCAGCAGCCCGGAACCGGGAATCGGGGAGCTGTTTTTT
>TRBD2|.|TRBJ2-3|TRBV12-3/TRBV12-4
CASSFGAGGSTDTQYF
TGTGCCAGCAGTTTTGGAGCGGGAGGTAGCACAGATACGCAGTATTTT
>TRBD1|few|TRBJ2-5|TRBV12-3/TRBV12-4
CASSLGTAQETQYF
TGTGCCAGCAGCCTTGGGACAGCTCAAGAGACCCAGTACTTC
>.|.|TRBJ1-2|TRBV6-5
CASSPFGQNFYYGYTF
TGTGCCAGCAGCCCCTTCGGACAGAACTTTTACTATGGCTACACCTTC
>.|.|TRBJ1-2|TRBV5-1
CASGEQGALTYGYTF
TGCGCCAGCGGAGAACAGGGCGCTCTTACCTATGGCTACACCTTC
>.|.|TRBJ1-2|TRBV5-1
CASSQQGLNYGYTF
TGCGCCAGCAGCCAACAGGGCCTAAACTATGGCTACACCTTC
>.|.|TRBJ2-3|TRBV6-2/TRBV6-3
CASSYLWQDTQYF
TGTGCCAGCAGTTATCTTTGGCAGGATACGCAGTATTTT
>.|many|TRBJ1-5|TRBV20-1
CSARYYNQPQHF
TGCAGTGCCCGGTACTACAATCAGCCCCAGCATTTT
>TRBD1|medium-sized|TRBJ2-7|TRBV12-3/TRBV12-4
CASSFGQGLSYEQYF
TGTGCCAGCAGTTTCGGACAGGGGCTGTCCTACGAGCAGTACTTC
>.|.|TRBJ1-4|TRBV5-1
CASSSEGGGVDEKLFF
TGCGCCAGCAGCTCCGAAGGTGGAGGTGTAGATGAAAAACTGTTTTTT
>TRBD2|.|TRBJ2-3|TRBV5-1
CASSLQRGGTDTQYF
TGCGCCAGCAGCTTGCAGCGGGGGGGCACAGATACGCAGTATTTT
>.|.|TRBJ1-6|TRBV27
CASSLFLPTHRGYWSYNSPLHF
TGTGCCAGCAGTTTATTCTTACCTACTCATCGGGGGTATTGGTCCTATAATTCACCCCTCCACTTT
>.|.|TRBJ1-3|TRBV20-1
CSARVFLGLPSGNTIYF
TGCAGTGCTAGAGTGTTTCTAGGACTACCCTCTGGAAACACCATATATTTT
>TRBD1|few|TRBJ2-5|TRBV5-1
CASSLFGAGGLETQYF
TGCGCCAGCAGCCTTTTCGGGGCAGGGGGCTTGGAGACCCAGTACTTC
>.|few|TRBJ1-5|TRBV4-1
CASSQEGYNSNQPQHF
TGCGCCAGCAGCCAAGAAGGTTATAATAGCAATCAGCCCCAGCATTTT
>.|few|TRBJ1-2|TRBV4-2
CASSQEGTGRWYGYTF
TGTGCCAGCAGCCAGGAAGGCACCGGGCGATGGTATGGCTACACCTTC
>TRBD1|.|TRBJ2-1|TRBV5-5
CASSPTDREQFF
TGTGCCAGCAGCCCAACGGACAGGGAGCAGTTCTTC
>TRBD2|.|TRBJ2-3|TRBV3-1
CASRPGLVTDTQYF
TGTGCCAGCAGACCGGGACTAGTGACAGATACGCAGTATTTT
>.|few|TRBJ2-7|TRBV28
CASGGTYSEQYF
TGTGCTTCTGGGGGTACCTACAGCGAGCAGTACTTC
>.|few|TRBJ1-2|TRBV27
CASSPQAALAYGYTF
TGTGCCAGCAGTCCGCAGGCGGCCCTGGCCTATGGCTACACCTTC
>.|many|TRBJ1-1|TRBV12-3/TRBV12-4
CASSLRGTFMGTEAFF
TGTGCCAGCAGTTTAAGGGGAACTTTTATGGGCACTGAAGCTTTCTTT